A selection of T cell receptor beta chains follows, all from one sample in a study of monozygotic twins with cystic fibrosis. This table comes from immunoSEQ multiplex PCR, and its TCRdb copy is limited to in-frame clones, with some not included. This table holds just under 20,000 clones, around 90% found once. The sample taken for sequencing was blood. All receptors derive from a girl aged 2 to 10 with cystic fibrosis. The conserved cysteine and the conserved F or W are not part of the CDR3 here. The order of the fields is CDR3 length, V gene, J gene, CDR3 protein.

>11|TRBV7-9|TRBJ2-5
ASIPTDEETQY
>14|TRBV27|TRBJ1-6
ASTQLGQIVNSPLH
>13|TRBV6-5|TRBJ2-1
ASSSGELAYNEQF
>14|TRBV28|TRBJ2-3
ASSFVGLADTDTQY
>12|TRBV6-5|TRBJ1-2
ASGRGRGLDGYT
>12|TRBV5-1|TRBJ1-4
ASSWGDSLEKLF
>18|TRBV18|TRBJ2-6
ASSPSSTLQGASGANVLT
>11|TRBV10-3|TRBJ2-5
AIGRDRQETQY
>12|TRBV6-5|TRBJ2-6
ASSPSSGANVLT
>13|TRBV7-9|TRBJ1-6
ASSNRGSYNSPLH
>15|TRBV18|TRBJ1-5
ASSPRTGSASNQPQH
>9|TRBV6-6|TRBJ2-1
ASRGNNEQF
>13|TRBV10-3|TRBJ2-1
AISGTGDYSGEQF
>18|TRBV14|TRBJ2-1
ASSQLRGLAGGPSLNEQF
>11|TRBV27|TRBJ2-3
ASSPQLGDTQY
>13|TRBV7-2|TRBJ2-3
ASSPHFQGTDTQY
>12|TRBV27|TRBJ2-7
ASSLRGQPYEQY
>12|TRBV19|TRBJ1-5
ASSRDRGGQPQH
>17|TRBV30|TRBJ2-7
AWSFGRTFPKKGSYEQY
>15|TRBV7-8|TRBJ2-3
ASSFLVVRGRADTQY
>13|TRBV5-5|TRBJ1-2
ASSLTTGGYYGYT
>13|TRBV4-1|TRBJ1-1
ASSQPTKTGREAF
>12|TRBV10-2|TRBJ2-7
ASTQGPGVDEQY
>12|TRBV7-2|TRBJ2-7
ASSSLAGTYEQY
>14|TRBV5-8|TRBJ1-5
ASSLEWNYSNQPQH
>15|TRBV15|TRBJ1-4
ATSRESRLSVFEKLF
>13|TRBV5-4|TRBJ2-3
ASSFTGPSTDTQY
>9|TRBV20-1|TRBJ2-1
SARRNNEQF
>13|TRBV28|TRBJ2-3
ASSSREVGVGTQY
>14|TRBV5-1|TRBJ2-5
ASTDQLAGGPETQY
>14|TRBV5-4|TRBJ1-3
ASSPYPQGTGNTIY
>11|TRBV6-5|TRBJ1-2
ASSYSTGDGYT
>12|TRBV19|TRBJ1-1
ASSIDLGNTEAF
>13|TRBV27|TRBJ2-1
ASGHGTSGSNEQF
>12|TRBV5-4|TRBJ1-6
ASSLGLESSPLH
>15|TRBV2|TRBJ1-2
ASSELGGTGSTRGYT
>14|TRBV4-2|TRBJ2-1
ASIPPKERPDNEQF
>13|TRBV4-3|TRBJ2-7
ASSRDRGGPYEQY
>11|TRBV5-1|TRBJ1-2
ASSAPAGDGYT
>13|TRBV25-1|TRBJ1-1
ASSVVQGRETEAF
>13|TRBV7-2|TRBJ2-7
ASSLSGVGTYEQY